This TCR beta chain comes out of a study of blood T cell repertoires in COVID-19. Whole-study context: Samples of COVID-19 (acute and convalescent) were obtained from the United States, Italy and Spain. The cDNA or gDNA used as material had been derived from T cells, B-cell-depleted T cells, or PBMCs.

This clone was detected a few times. In the source study's methods: Reference gene primer amplification in the assay estimated nucleated cell counts. Repertoires were generated with immunoSEQ multiplex PCR, while TCRdb's copy carries only in-frame clones and drops some. V and J calls and clone size are given by that table; D and trimming were obtained from the DNA. The data show about 70,000 clones, 60% to 75% seen once. This CDR3 region has 15 residues. J was trimmed by 3 bases and V by 5 bases; bases with no gene match: 5. Germline CDR1 and CDR2: MNHEY and SMNVEV (reference sequence). The TCR was taken from a woman between 65 and 79 years old with acute or convalescent COVID-19. The sequenced sample consisted of peripheral blood. This sequence joins TRBV27 and TRBJ1-5, with 9 bases matching TRBD1. This CDR3 is CASSNGQGPNQPQHF. The CDR3 nucleotides read TGTGCCAGCAGTAACGGACAGGGGCCCAATCAGCCCCAGCATTTT.